This T cell receptor (beta chain) was sequenced during a study of cytomegalovirus exposure and HLA in healthy donors. Study-level background: Membership in the Caucasian-associated ancestry cluster was found for about 80% of nearly 400 genotyped donors.

CDR1 and CDR2 from the germline V gene are MNHEY and SMNVEV (reference sequence). Trimming took off 7 bases at V and 5 bases at J, with 17 bases between the two ends. The CDR3 contains 14 residues. 60 Vbeta and 13 Jbeta primers were used in PCR. Repertoires were generated with immunoSEQ multiplex PCR, while TCRdb's copy carries only in-frame clones and drops some. The sample lists roughly 170,000 clones; about 80% were seen once. The source is a woman in her 30s in good health and CMV-seronegative. The gene calls are TRBV27 and TRBJ1-1; D unclear. Sequencing was performed on PBMCs. The CDR3, as DNA: TGTGCCAGCACTCCTACGATAGGGAGTACTGAAGCTTTCTTT. This codes for CASTPTIGSTEAFF.